The T cell receptor (beta chain) described here comes from a study of blood T cell repertoires in COVID-19. For the study at large: COVID-19 samples from acute and convalescent phases originated in the United States, Italy and Spain.

Seattle patients were enrolled while actively infected and followed longitudinally. CDR1 and CDR2 (germline): SGDLS, YYNGEE. V was pared by 5 bases and J by 6 bases, with 9 bases of the junction left unmatched. CDR3 length equals 15 residues. The assay was immunoSEQ multiplex PCR, and TCRdb's table has in-frame clones only and misses some. Of under 350,000 clones listed, roughly 90% were seen once; the top ten hold less than 2%. The sample consisted of peripheral blood. The origin of this receptor is a woman in her 30s with COVID-19, enrolled during active disease. The genes are TRBV9 and TRBJ2-1; TRBD1 agrees at 9 bases. CDR3 in DNA: TGTGCCAGCAGTACAGGGACAGGGCCCCTCAATGAGCAGTTCTTC. Its protein product is CASSTGTGPLNEQFF.